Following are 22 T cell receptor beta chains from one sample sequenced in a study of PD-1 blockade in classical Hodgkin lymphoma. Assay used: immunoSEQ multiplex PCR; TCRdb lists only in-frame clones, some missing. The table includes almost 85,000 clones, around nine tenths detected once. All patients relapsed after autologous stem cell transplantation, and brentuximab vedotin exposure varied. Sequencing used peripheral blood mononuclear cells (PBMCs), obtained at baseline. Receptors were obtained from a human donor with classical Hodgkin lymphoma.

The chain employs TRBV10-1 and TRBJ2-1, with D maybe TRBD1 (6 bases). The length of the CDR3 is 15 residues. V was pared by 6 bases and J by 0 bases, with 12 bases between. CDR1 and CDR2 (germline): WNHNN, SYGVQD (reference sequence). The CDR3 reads CASSPDRSSYNEQFF. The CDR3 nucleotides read TGCGCCAGCAGCCCAGACAGGAGCTCCTACAATGAGCAGTTCTTC.

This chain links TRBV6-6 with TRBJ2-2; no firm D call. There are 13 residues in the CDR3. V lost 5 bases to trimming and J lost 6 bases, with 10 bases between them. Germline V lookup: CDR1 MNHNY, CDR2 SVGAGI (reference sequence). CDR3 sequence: CASSVPRSGELFF. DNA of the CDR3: TGTGCCAGCAGTGTCCCCCGGTCCGGGGAGCTGTTTTTT.

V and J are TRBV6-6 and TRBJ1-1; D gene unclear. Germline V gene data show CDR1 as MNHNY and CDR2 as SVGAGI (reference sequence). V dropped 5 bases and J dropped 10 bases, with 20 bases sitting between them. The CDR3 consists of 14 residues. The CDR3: CASSPSSTIGIAFF. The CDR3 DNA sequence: TGTGCCAGCAGTCCCTCGAGTACGATTGGGATAGCTTTCTTT.

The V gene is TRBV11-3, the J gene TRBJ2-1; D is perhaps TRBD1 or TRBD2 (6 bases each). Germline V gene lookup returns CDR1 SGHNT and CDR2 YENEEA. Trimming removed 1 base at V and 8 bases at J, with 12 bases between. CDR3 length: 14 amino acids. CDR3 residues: CASSLGGALDEQFF. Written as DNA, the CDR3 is TGTGCCAGCAGCTTAGGGGGGGCGTTGGATGAGCAGTTCTTC.

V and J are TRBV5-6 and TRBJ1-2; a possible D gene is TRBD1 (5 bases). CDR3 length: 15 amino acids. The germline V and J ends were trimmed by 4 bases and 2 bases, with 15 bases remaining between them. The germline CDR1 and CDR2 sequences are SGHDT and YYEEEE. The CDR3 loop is CASSHWGGANYGYTF. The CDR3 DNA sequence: TGTGCCAGCAGCCATTGGGGGGGAGCGAACTATGGCTACACCTTC.

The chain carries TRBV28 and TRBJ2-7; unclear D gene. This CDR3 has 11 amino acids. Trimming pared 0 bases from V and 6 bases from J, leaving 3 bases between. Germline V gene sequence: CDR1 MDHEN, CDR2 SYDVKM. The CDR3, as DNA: TGTGCCAGCAGTTTATGGGGCGAGCAGTACTTC. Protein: CASSLWGEQYF.

CDR3 sequence: CASSLQVRPGYTF. CDR3 in DNA: TGTGCCAGCAGCTTACAGGTTCGTCCAGGCTACACCTTC. The V and J genes are TRBV5-6 and TRBJ1-2; the D gene is possibly TRBD1 (5 bases). V was cut by 2 bases and J by 8 bases, with 13 bases left in between. The CDR3 length is 13 residues. CDR1 and CDR2 (germline): SGHDT, YYEEEE.

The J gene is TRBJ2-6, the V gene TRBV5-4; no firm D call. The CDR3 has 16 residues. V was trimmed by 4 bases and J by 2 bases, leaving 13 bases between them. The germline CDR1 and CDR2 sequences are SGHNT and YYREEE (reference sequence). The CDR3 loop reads CASSPSRPTGANVLTF. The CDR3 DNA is TGTGCCAGCAGCCCGAGCAGGCCCACTGGGGCCAACGTCCTGACTTTC.

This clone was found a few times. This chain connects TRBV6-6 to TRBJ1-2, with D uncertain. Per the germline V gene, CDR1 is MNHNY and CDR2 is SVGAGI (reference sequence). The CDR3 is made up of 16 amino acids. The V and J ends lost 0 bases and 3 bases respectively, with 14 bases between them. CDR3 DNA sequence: TGTGCCAGCAGTTACTCTTGGCAGCTGAGAGACTATGGCTACACCTTC. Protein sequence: CASSYSWQLRDYGYTF.

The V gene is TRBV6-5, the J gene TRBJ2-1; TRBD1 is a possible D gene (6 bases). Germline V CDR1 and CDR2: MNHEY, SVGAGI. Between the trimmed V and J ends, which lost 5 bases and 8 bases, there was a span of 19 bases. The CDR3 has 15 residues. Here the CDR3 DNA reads TGTGCCAGCAGTCACAGGGAAGCGTCTAAGTATGAGCAGTTCTTC. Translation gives CASSHREASKYEQFF.

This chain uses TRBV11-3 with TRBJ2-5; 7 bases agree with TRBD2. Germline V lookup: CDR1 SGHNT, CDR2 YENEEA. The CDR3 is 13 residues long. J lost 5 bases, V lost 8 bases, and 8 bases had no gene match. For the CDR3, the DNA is TGTGCCAGCCGAGGCGGGAGTCGCGAGACCCAGTACTTC. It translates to CASRGGSRETQYF.

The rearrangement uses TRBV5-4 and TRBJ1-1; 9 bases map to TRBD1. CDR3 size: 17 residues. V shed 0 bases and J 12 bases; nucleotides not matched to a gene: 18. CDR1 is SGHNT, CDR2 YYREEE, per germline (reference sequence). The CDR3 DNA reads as TGTGCCAGCAGCTTGGGGTCCGGGACAGGGCTTTTTTTTCAATCTTTCTTT. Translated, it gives CASSLGSGTGLFFQSFF.

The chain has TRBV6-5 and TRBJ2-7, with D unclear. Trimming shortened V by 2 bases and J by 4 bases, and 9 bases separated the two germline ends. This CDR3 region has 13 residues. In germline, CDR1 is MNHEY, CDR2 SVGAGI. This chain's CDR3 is CASSYESGYEQYF. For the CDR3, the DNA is TGTGCCAGCAGTTACGAGTCCGGTTACGAGCAGTACTTC.

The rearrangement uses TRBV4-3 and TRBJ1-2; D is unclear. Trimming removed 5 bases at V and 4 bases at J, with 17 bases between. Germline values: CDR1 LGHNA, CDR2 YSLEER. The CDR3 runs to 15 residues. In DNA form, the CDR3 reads TGCGCCAGCAGCTTTCAGACCGGGGAGACCTATGGCTACACCTTC. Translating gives CASSFQTGETYGYTF.

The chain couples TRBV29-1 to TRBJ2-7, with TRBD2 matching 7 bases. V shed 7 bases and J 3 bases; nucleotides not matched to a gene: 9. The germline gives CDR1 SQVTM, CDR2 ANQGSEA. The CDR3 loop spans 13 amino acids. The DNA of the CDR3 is TGCAGCGCCTCGGGAGGACCTAGCTACGAGCAGTACTTC. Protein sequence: CSASGGPSYEQYF.

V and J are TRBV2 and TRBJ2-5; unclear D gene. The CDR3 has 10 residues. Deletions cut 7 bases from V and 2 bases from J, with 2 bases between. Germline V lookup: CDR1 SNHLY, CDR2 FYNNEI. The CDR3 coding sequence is TGTGCCAGCAAGCAAGAGACCCAGTACTTC. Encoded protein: CASKQETQYF.

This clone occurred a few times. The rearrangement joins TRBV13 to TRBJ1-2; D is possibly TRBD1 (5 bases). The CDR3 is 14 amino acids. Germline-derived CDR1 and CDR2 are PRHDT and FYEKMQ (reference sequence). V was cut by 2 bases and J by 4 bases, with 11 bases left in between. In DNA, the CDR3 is TGTGCCAGCAGCTTAACCCCAGACAGCTATGGCTACACCTTC. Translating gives CASSLTPDSYGYTF.

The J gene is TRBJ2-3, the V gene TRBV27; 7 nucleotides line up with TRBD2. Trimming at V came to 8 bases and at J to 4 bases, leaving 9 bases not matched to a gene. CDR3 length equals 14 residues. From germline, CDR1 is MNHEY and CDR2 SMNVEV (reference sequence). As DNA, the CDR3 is TGTGCCAGCTGGAAGGCGGGAGTAGCAGATACGCAGTATTTT. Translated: CASWKAGVADTQYF.

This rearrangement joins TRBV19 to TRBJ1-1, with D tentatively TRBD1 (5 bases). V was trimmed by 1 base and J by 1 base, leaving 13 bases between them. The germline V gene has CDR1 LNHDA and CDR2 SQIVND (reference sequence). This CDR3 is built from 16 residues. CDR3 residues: CASSIAADRKNTEAFF. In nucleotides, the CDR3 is TGTGCCAGTAGTATAGCCGCCGACAGAAAGAACACTGAAGCTTTCTTT.

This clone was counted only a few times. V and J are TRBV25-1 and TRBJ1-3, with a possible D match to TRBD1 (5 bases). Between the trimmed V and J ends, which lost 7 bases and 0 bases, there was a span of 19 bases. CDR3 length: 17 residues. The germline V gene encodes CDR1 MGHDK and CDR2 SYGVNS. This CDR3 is CASMRGPSEGSGNTIYF. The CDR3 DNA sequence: TGTGCCAGCATGAGGGGTCCGTCCGAAGGCTCTGGAAACACCATATATTTT.

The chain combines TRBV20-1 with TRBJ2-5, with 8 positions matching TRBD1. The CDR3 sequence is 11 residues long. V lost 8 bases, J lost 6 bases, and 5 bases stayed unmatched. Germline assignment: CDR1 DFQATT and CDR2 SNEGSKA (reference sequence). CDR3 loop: CSSDRGKTQYF. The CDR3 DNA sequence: TGCAGTTCCGACAGGGGCAAGACCCAGTACTTC.

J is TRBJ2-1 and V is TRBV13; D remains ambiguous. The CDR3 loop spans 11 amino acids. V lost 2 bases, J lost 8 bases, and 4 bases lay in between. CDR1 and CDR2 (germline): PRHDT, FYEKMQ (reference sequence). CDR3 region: CASSLSHEQFF. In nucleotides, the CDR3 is TGTGCCAGCAGCTTATCGCATGAGCAGTTCTTC.